This TCR beta chain comes out of a study of blood T cell repertoires in COVID-19. The overall study: PBMCs, B-cell-depleted T cells, or T cells were the source of the cDNA or gDNA that made up the material.

The V and J ends lost 9 bases and 4 bases, in that order; junction bases with no gene match: 11. CDR3 length: 15 amino acids. Per the germline V gene, CDR1 is LNHDA and CDR2 is SQIVND (reference sequence). Here immunoSEQ multiplex PCR was the method, and the copy in TCRdb shows in-frame clones only, minus some. The repertoire holds 60,000 or so clones, with 70% to 90% as singletons. Sequencing was carried out using peripheral blood. The receptor was derived from a man older than 75 with acute or convalescent COVID-19. The chain couples TRBV19 to TRBJ2-5; 10 bases line up with TRBD2. Written as DNA, the CDR3 is TGTGCCAGCCGAGGGACTAGCGTTGAGGTAGAGACCCAGTACTTC. Its translation: CASRGTSVEVETQYF. Using reference TRBV19 and TRBJ2-5 for the parts outside the CDR3, the full variable domain is DGGITQSPKYLFRKEGQNVTLSCEQNLNHDAMYWYRQDPGQGLRLIYYSQIVNDFQKGDIAEGYSVSREKKESFPLTVTSAQKNPTAFYLCASRGTSVEVETQYFGPGTRLLVL.